The 32 T cell receptor beta chains below come from one sample, sequenced in a study of OX40 agonist ivuxolimab in advanced cancers. Only in-frame clones appear in the TCRdb table, and some are missing; sequencing was by immunoSEQ multiplex PCR. The sample yields about 70,000 clones, over 70% seen once. The specimen was CD4+ or CD8+ T cells sorted from blood, collected in a trial of the OX40 agonist ivuxolimab. These receptors originate from an adult with an advanced solid tumor such as melanoma, head and neck, liver or kidney cancer.

The chain combines TRBV5-8 with TRBJ2-7; perhaps TRBD1 as D (6 bases). CDR3 length: 14 residues. The germline V gene encodes CDR1 SGHTS and CDR2 YDEGEE. Deletions cut 2 bases from V and 2 bases from J, with 11 bases between. The CDR3 nucleotides read TGTGCCAGCAGCTTTAAAAACAGGGCCTACGAGCAGTACTTC. Protein: CASSFKNRAYEQYF.

The chain is built from TRBV7-9 and TRBJ2-5, with 11 bases matching TRBD2. This CDR3 region has 14 residues. Trimming took 3 bases from V and 12 from J; bases not matched to a gene: 9. The V gene's germline CDR1 is SEHNR and CDR2 FQNEAQ (reference sequence). CDR3 amino acids: CASSLMSSGGHEYF. The CDR3 DNA is TGTGCCAGCAGCTTGATGTCTAGCGGGGGGCACGAGTACTTC.

This clone was seen a few times. The J gene is TRBJ2-1, the V gene TRBV11-2; 7 bases map to TRBD2. Germline assignment: CDR1 SGHAT and CDR2 FQNNGV. Germline trimming cut 1 base from V and 0 bases from J; bases unmatched to any gene: 6. There are 17 residues in the CDR3. The CDR3 DNA follows: TGTGCCAGCAGCTTAGCTGGCGGGAGTAGCTCCTACAATGAGCAGTTCTTC. Protein sequence: CASSLAGGSSSYNEQFF. The entire variable domain, with the rest obtained from reference TRBV11-2 and TRBJ2-1, is as follows: EAGVAQSPRYKIIEKRQSVAFWCNPISGHATLYWYQQILGQGPKLLIQFQNNGVVDDSQLPKDRFSAERLKGVDSTLKIQPAKLEDSAVYLCASSLAGGSSSYNEQFFGPGTRLTVL.

The genes are TRBV7-3 and TRBJ2-3; a weak D match, TRBD2 (5 bases). Trimming took off 2 bases at V and 3 bases at J, with 9 bases between the two ends. Germline V gene lookup returns CDR1 SGHTA and CDR2 FQGTGA. CDR3 length: 14 residues. CDR3 DNA: TGTGCCAGCAGCTTACTCGGGGTGACAGATACGCAGTATTTT. Protein: CASSLLGVTDTQYF.

This rearrangement joins TRBV5-1 to TRBJ2-4; the D is unclear. The CDR3 spans 12 residues. Deletions cut 2 bases from V and 7 bases from J, with 7 bases between. Germline CDR1 SGHRS, CDR2 YFSETQ. CDR3 sequence: CASSLGSNIQYF. In nucleotides, the CDR3 is TGCGCCAGCAGCTTAGGTTCGAACATTCAGTACTTC.

The rearrangement uses TRBV23-1 and TRBJ1-5; D is possibly TRBD1 (5 bases). TRBV23-1 qualifies as an ORF whose function is uncertain. This CDR3 comprises 16 residues. The V gene lost 6 bases and the J gene lost 4 bases, with 19 bases spanning the gap. Here the CDR3 reads CASSQGLGQGNQPQHF. The CDR3 DNA reads as TGCGCCAGCAGCCAAGGTTTAGGACAAGGAAATCAGCCCCAGCATTTT.

This rearrangement joins TRBV11-2 to TRBJ1-1, with D uncertain. The CDR3 contains 12 residues. CDR1 and CDR2 from the germline V gene are SGHAT and FQNNGV. V lost 3 bases and J lost 4, with 6 bases in between. DNA of the CDR3: TGTGCCAGCAGCTTGTTTGGCACTGAAGCTTTCTTT. Amino acid sequence: CASSLFGTEAFF.

The CDR3 region has the DNA TGTGCCAGCAGCTTCCACCCCAAGCTAGCGGGAGGACTCAATGAGCAGTTCTTC. Its protein is CASSFHPKLAGGLNEQFF. The chain combines TRBV9 with TRBJ2-1; 11 positions match TRBD2. Germline V CDR1 and CDR2: SGDLS, YYNGEE. The CDR3 runs to 18 residues. Trimming at V came to 4 bases and at J to 6 bases, leaving 15 bases not matched to a gene.

The CDR3 protein is CASSWGQGDTEAFF. CDR3 nucleotides: TGTGCCAGCAGCTGGGGACAGGGGGACACTGAAGCTTTCTTT. The chain joins TRBV5-4 to TRBJ1-1, with 11 positions matching TRBD1. Germline V gives CDR1 SGHNT, CDR2 YYREEE (reference sequence). CDR3 length equals 14 residues. Losses at the gene ends were 3 bases for V and 3 bases for J; bases not matched to a gene: 1.

This chain's CDR3 is CASSETTGALYEQYF. CDR3 sequence (DNA): TGTGCCAGCAGTGAAACGACAGGGGCCTTATACGAGCAGTACTTC. V and J are TRBV6-1 and TRBJ2-7; TRBD1 agrees at 8 bases. V lost 2 bases, J lost 4 bases, and 7 bases stayed unmatched. The CDR3 has 15 residues. Germline V lookup: CDR1 MNHNS, CDR2 SASEGT.

The gene calls are TRBV27 and TRBJ1-4; the match to TRBD1 covers 7 bases. Unmatched junction bases numbered 9, after V lost 2 bases and J lost 0 bases. This CDR3 has 18 residues. The germline V gene has CDR1 MNHEY and CDR2 SMNVEV (reference sequence). CDR3: CASSLGRDRQPTNEKLFF. In nucleotides, the CDR3 is TGTGCCAGCAGTTTAGGGAGGGACAGACAACCAACTAATGAAAAACTGTTTTTT.

This clone has just a few counts. The genes are TRBV11-3 and TRBJ2-1; tentative D call: TRBD2 (6 bases). The germline V gene has CDR1 SGHNT and CDR2 YENEEA. This CDR3 is built from 13 residues. The V end lost 5 bases, the J end lost 8 bases, and 13 bases lay between the germline ends. This chain's CDR3 is CASSGVAGYEQFF. The DNA of the CDR3 is TGTGCCAGCAGCGGAGTGGCGGGGTATGAGCAGTTCTTC.

The genes are TRBV14 and TRBJ2-3; the D gene is possibly TRBD1 (6 bases). Trimming pared 3 bases from V and 0 bases from J, leaving 16 bases between. CDR3 length equals 17 residues. CDR1 SGHDN and CDR2 FVKESK come from the germline V gene. The CDR3 coding sequence is TGTGCCAGCAGCCACCGCCTGACAGGATCCAGCACAGATACGCAGTATTTT. Translation gives CASSHRLTGSSTDTQYF.

The chain couples TRBV12-5 to TRBJ2-1; maybe TRBD2 (5 bases). The germline V gene encodes CDR1 LGHNT and CDR2 FRNRAP. There are 19 residues in the CDR3. The V and J ends lost 1 base and 6 bases respectively, with 25 bases between them. CDR3 amino acids: CASGLGTVSGRATSNEQFF. The CDR3 DNA is TGTGCTAGTGGTTTGGGGACTGTGAGTGGTAGGGCCACCTCCAATGAGCAGTTCTTC.

The V gene is TRBV2, the J gene TRBJ2-5, with no clear D. Germline CDR1 is SNHLY and CDR2 is FYNNEI. The V end lost 3 bases, the J end lost 5 bases, and 7 bases lay between the germline ends. There are 12 residues in the CDR3. CDR3 sequence (DNA): TGTGCCAGCAGTGATATCCGGGAGACCCAGTACTTC. Encoded protein: CASSDIRETQYF.

The V call is TRBV5-1, the J call TRBJ2-7; D might be TRBD1 or TRBD2, each matching 5 bases. Between the trimmed V and J ends, which lost 4 bases and 8 bases, there was a span of 19 bases. There are 14 residues in the CDR3. Germline values: CDR1 SGHRS, CDR2 YFSETQ. CDR3 amino acids: CASSRDGNLRQQYF. CDR3 in DNA: TGCGCCAGCAGCCGGGACGGGAACCTACGACAGCAGTACTTC.

Notes on this clone: Other nucleotide sequences from this sample produce the same CDR3. The chain is built from TRBV4-3 and TRBJ1-5, with D unclear. The germline CDR1 and CDR2 sequences are LGHNA and YSLEER. Trimming took 0 bases from V and 1 from J, leaving 7 bases between them. The CDR3 is 15 residues long. The CDR3 region has the DNA TGCGCCAGCAGCCAAGAACCCCAGAGCAATCAGCCCCAGCATTTT. It codes for CASSQEPQSNQPQHF.

The chain combines TRBV7-9 with TRBJ1-4; D is possibly TRBD1 (5 bases). This CDR3 is 14 amino acids long. From germline, CDR1 is SEHNR and CDR2 FQNEAQ (reference sequence). Deletions cut 4 bases from V and 5 bases from J, with 11 bases between. CDR3 DNA sequence: TGTGCCAGCAGCTGGGTGGGGACGAATGAAAAACTGTTTTTT. Protein sequence: CASSWVGTNEKLFF.

The chain joins TRBV19 to TRBJ2-7, with a tentative D call TRBD2 (5 bases). The germline CDR1 and CDR2 sequences are LNHDA and SQIVND (reference sequence). Deletions cut 3 bases from V and 2 bases from J, with 11 bases between. The CDR3 has 14 amino acids. Here the CDR3 reads CASSIGSSPYEQYF. The CDR3, as DNA: TGTGCCAGTAGTATCGGGTCTAGCCCCTACGAGCAGTACTTC.

V usage is TRBV7-9 and J usage is TRBJ2-1; 15 bases agree with TRBD2. This CDR3 is 16 amino acids long. Germline V gene data show CDR1 as SEHNR and CDR2 as FQNEAQ (reference sequence). V dropped 5 bases and J dropped 9; count of bases not matched to a gene: 8. CDR3 region: CASSLGTSGRFGEQFF. Written as DNA, the CDR3 is TGTGCCAGCAGCCTCGGGACTAGCGGGAGGTTCGGTGAGCAGTTCTTC.

This clone was seen only a few times. J is TRBJ2-2 and V is TRBV11-2; D unresolved. The ends were cut back, 0 bases at V and 8 bases at J, with 7 bases in the middle. Germline CDR1 and CDR2: SGHAT and FQNNGV. The CDR3 sequence is 13 residues long. The CDR3 here is CASSLDMRGELFF. In DNA, the CDR3 is TGTGCCAGCAGCTTAGATATGAGGGGGGAGCTGTTTTTT. The variable domain in full, completed from reference TRBV11-2 and TRBJ2-2, reads EAGVAQSPRYKIIEKRQSVAFWCNPISGHATLYWYQQILGQGPKLLIQFQNNGVVDDSQLPKDRFSAERLKGVDSTLKIQPAKLEDSAVYLCASSLDMRGELFFGEGSRLTVL.

The CDR3: CAWSVRSPYRTDTQYF. The CDR3 DNA reads TGTGCCTGGAGTGTACGCTCCCCTTATCGCACAGATACGCAGTATTTT. J is TRBJ2-3 and V is TRBV30, with D unclear. The CDR3 is made up of 16 amino acids. CDR1 is GTSNPN and CDR2 is SVGIG in the germline V gene (reference sequence). Trimming took off 0 bases at V and 1 base at J, with 14 bases between the two ends.

The chain carries TRBV27 and TRBJ2-4; either TRBD1 or TRBD2 may supply D (5 bases each). This CDR3 has 14 amino acids. Trimming left V 5 bases short and J 13 bases short, with 21 bases between. In germline, CDR1 is MNHEY, CDR2 SMNVEV (reference sequence). CDR3 sequence reads: CASSLTGTAVNQYF. The CDR3 region has the DNA TGTGCCAGCAGTCTCACCGGGACCGCCGTTAACCAGTACTTC.

The V gene is TRBV5-1, the J gene TRBJ2-5; the D is unclear. The germline V and J ends were trimmed by 4 bases and 2 bases, with 15 bases remaining between them. There are 15 residues in the CDR3. Looked up from germline, CDR1 is SGHRS and CDR2 is YFSETQ. DNA for the CDR3: TGCGCCAGCAGCCCCTCCCCTCGCAGTCAAGAGACCCAGTACTTC. Its protein is CASSPSPRSQETQYF. The variable domain in full, completed from reference TRBV5-1 and TRBJ2-5, reads KAGVTQTPRYLIKTRGQQVTLSCSPISGHRSVSWYQQTPGQGLQFLFEYFSETQRNKGNFPGRFSGRQFSNSRSEMNVSTLELGDSALYLCASSPSPRSQETQYFGPGTRLLVL.

The V call is TRBV2, the J call TRBJ2-1, with D maybe TRBD2 (5 bases). The CDR3 length is 14 residues. V lost 6 bases and J 0 bases, leaving 9 bases between the germline ends. Germline CDR1 reads SNHLY; CDR2 reads FYNNEI. CDR3 residues: CASSLADSYNEQFF. CDR3 sequence (DNA): TGTGCCAGCAGCCTAGCAGACTCCTACAATGAGCAGTTCTTC.

The chain has TRBV2 and TRBJ2-3, with D hard to call. Germline V gene lookup returns CDR1 SNHLY and CDR2 FYNNEI. This CDR3 has 15 amino acids. Deletions cut 6 bases from V and 2 bases from J, with 15 bases between. CDR3 in DNA: TGTGCCAGCAGCTCATTGGAGATAGTCACAGATACGCAGTATTTT. Translation gives CASSSLEIVTDTQYF.

The V and J genes are TRBV13 and TRBJ2-5; D unresolved. CDR3 size: 13 residues. V lost 5 bases and J lost 0, with 7 bases in between. Germline loops: CDR1 PRHDT, CDR2 FYEKMQ (reference sequence). Here the CDR3 reads CASSGQYQETQYF. CDR3 nucleotides: TGTGCCAGCAGCGGGCAGTACCAAGAGACCCAGTACTTC.

The CDR3 region is CASSFSVPSSGNTIYF. The CDR3 nucleotides read TGTGCCAGCAGCTTTTCAGTCCCGAGCTCTGGAAACACCATATATTTT. The chain uses TRBV11-2 and TRBJ1-3, with D uncertain. CDR3 size: 16 residues. Germline V lookup: CDR1 SGHAT, CDR2 FQNNGV. Trimming took 3 bases from V and 0 from J, leaving 12 bases between them.

The table lists this clone with a few counts. The chain has TRBV4-1 and TRBJ1-2; D is perhaps TRBD1 (5 bases). V shed 6 bases and J shed 1 base, with 9 bases lying between them. This CDR3 region has 13 residues. Germline-derived CDR1 and CDR2 are MGHRA and YSYEKL. CDR3 sequence reads: CASRPTGNYGYTF. As DNA, the CDR3 is TGCGCCAGCAGGCCTACAGGTAACTATGGCTACACCTTC.

In its sample, this clone was seen once. The genes are TRBV29-1 and TRBJ2-1; 8 bases are a match to TRBD2. Trimming removed 5 bases from V and 0 bases from J; junction bases left unmatched: 0. In germline, CDR1 is SQVTM, CDR2 ANQGSEA. The length of the CDR3 is 13 residues. The CDR3 nucleotides read TGCAGCGTTAGCGGGAGCTCCTACAATGAGCAGTTCTTC. Amino acids: CSVSGSSYNEQFF.

The table lists this clone with a few counts. The chain's CDR3 is CASSLGLLDEQYF. CDR3 nucleotides: TGTGCCAGCAGCTTAGGATTATTGGACGAGCAGTACTTC. The chain carries TRBV7-2 and TRBJ2-7; D gene uncertain. CDR3 length: 13 residues. V shed 1 base and J shed 5 bases, with 9 bases lying between them. Germline CDR1 reads SGHTA; CDR2 reads FQGNSA.

In this sample, this clone turned up once. The chain has TRBV5-6 and TRBJ2-7; no reliable D call. The germline CDR1 and CDR2 sequences are SGHDT and YYEEEE. The CDR3 runs 13 residues. V lost 3 bases and J 2 bases, leaving 9 bases between the germline ends. This chain's CDR3 is CASSSSSAYEQYF. CDR3 bases: TGTGCCAGCAGCTCATCCTCCGCCTACGAGCAGTACTTC. Variable domain in full (rest from reference TRBV5-6 and TRBJ2-7): DAGVTQSPTHLIKTRGQQVTLRCSPKSGHDTVSWYQQALGQGPQFIFQYYEEEERQRGNFPDRFSGHQFPNYSSELNVNALLLGDSALYLCASSSSSAYEQYFGPGTRLTVT.